This T cell receptor beta chain was sequenced for a study of CD8 T cells in ankylosing spondylitis. Construction of TCR beta libraries was performed using quantitative 5'-RACE with molecular barcodes. TCRdb passed the 5' RACE reads through MiXCR, listing each CDR3 protein once. The data hold 700,000 or so distinct CDR3 sequences, with over 15% observed a single time. The V gene lost 6 bases and the J gene lost 3 bases, with 10 bases spanning the gap. The CDR3 has 12 residues. CDR1 and CDR2 (germline): DFQATT, SNEGSKA (reference sequence). In its sample, this clonotype was seen a few times. Its antigen is not known. Study results and caveats: Prior work had noted some motif variants in reactive arthritis blood and synovial fluid. Seemingly distinctive of ankylosing spondylitis blood was a TCR beta motif formed by eight highly homologous variants. Disease-linked clones reportedly showed significant enrichment in matched ankylosing spondylitis synovial fluid. Disease-linked clones bore a CD8+ phenotype, appearing relatively rarely in peripheral blood.

This chain uses TRBV20-1 with TRBJ2-3; D is possibly TRBD2 (5 bases). The receptor comes from a male donor with ankylosing spondylitis. What was sequenced was blood, either unsorted or a sorted T cell fraction (not recorded which). The chain's CDR3 is CSAGGGTDTQYF. As DNA, the CDR3 is TGCAGTGCCGGAGGCGGAACAGATACGCAGTATTTT.